This T cell receptor beta chain was sequenced for a study of shared clonotypes between healthy human individuals. In the study overall: Donor composition was two women and a few men, aged 18 to 49.

Genomic DNA of each subset was evenly split across several immunoSEQ plates. TCRdb's table, derived via immunoSEQ multiplex PCR, lists solely in-frame clones and lacks some. The sample includes some 2,000,000 clones, around 95% of them seen just once. Trimming took 4 bases from V and 0 from J, leaving 13 bases between them. CDR1 and CDR2 from the germline V gene are LGHNA and YSLEER. This CDR3 has 16 amino acids. This TCR was recovered from a man aged 18 to 35 in good health. This chain links TRBV4-3 with TRBJ2-1, with a weak D call TRBD2 (5 bases). Input material: naive CD4+ T cells sorted from blood. Subset here: CD45RA+ positively selected. In DNA, the CDR3 is TGCGCCAGCAGCCTTGAGGGCAGTAGCTCCTACAATGAGCAGTTCTTC. Its protein product is CASSLEGSSSYNEQFF.